This T cell receptor (beta chain) was profiled in a study of blood T cell repertoires in COVID-19. Overall study: Specimens from acute and convalescent COVID-19 originated in the United States, Italy and Spain.

Assay: immunoSEQ multiplex PCR; the TCRdb copy retains only in-frame clones and omits some. The repertoire includes roughly 250,000 clones, around 85% of them detected once, and 0.87% sits in the top ten. The CDR3 covers 14 residues. Germline lookup yields CDR1 SGHAT and CDR2 FQDESV (reference sequence). The J segment lost 0 bases and the V segment lost 4 bases, leaving 0 bases of the junction unmatched. The sequenced sample consisted of peripheral blood. The genes are TRBV11-1 and TRBJ2-1, with 7 bases lining up with TRBD1. This receptor was taken from a human donor with COVID-19, enrolled during active disease. The donor label of this sample is uncertain. CDR3 sequence: CASSYRGSYNEQFF. CDR3 in DNA: TGTGCCAGCAGCTACAGGGGCTCCTACAATGAGCAGTTCTTC.